The 28 T cell receptor beta chains in this list originate from one sample, sequenced in a study of T-cell memory formation after mild COVID-19. TCRdb itself ran the 5' RACE reads through MiXCR, one entry per CDR3 protein. This table has roughly 180,000 distinct CDR3 sequences, approximately 17% appearing once. The sequenced sample consisted of PBMCs or a T cell subset sorted from them (not recorded which). These receptors all come from a man aged 18 to 30 who had mild COVID-19 (a few samples of this study predate the infection). Cell type and time point are not known.

The chain carries TRBV20-1 and TRBJ1-1; D is possibly TRBD1 (5 bases). Trimming left V 4 bases short and J 3 bases short, with 12 bases between. The CDR3 totals 13 residues. Per germline, CDR1 DFQATT and CDR2 SNEGSKA (reference sequence). The CDR3 nucleotides read TGCAGTGCTAAACGTTCGGGGCACACTGAAGCTTTCTTT. Protein product: CSAKRSGHTEAFF.

This clonotype was picked up many times. This chain joins TRBV7-9 and TRBJ2-5; 7 nucleotides match TRBD1. Per the germline V gene, CDR1 is SEHNR and CDR2 is FQNEAQ (reference sequence). V shed 7 bases and J 1 base; nucleotides not matched to a gene: 9. The CDR3 covers 15 residues. The CDR3 DNA follows: TGTGCCAGCACCGATCCCCACAGGGGCCAAGAGACCCAGTACTTC. As protein: CASTDPHRGQETQYF.

The chain employs TRBV11-2 and TRBJ2-1, with TRBD2 identical over 12 bases. The germline CDR1 and CDR2 sequences are SGHAT and FQNNGV. V dropped 5 bases and J dropped 6; count of bases not matched to a gene: 5. There are 15 residues in the CDR3. The CDR3 protein is CASSRTSGDFNEQFF. The CDR3 DNA is TGTGCCAGCAGCCGGACTAGCGGGGACTTCAATGAGCAGTTCTTC.

The chain couples TRBV7-9 to TRBJ1-1; D call uncertain. This CDR3 is built from 13 residues. Trimming took 5 bases from V and 8 from J, leaving 15 bases between them. Germline loops: CDR1 SEHNR, CDR2 FQNEAQ (reference sequence). The CDR3 is CASSTQTPREAFF. Written as DNA, the CDR3 is TGTGCCAGCAGCACGCAGACCCCTCGCGAAGCTTTCTTT. The whole variable domain, remainder taken from reference TRBV7-9 and TRBJ1-1, is DTGVSQNPRHKITKRGQNVTFRCDPISEHNRLYWYRQTLGQGPEFLTYFQNEAQLEKSRLLSDRFSAERPKGSFSTLEIQRTEQGDSAMYLCASSTQTPREAFFGQGTRLTVV.

This chain connects TRBV27 to TRBJ1-2; 7 bases are shared with TRBD1. The CDR3 totals 13 residues. V was pared by 7 bases and J by 4 bases, with 6 bases of the junction left unmatched. Germline CDR1 and CDR2: MNHEY and SMNVEV (reference sequence). Here the CDR3 reads CASIPDRAYGYTF. The CDR3 nucleotides are TGTGCCAGCATTCCCGACAGGGCCTATGGCTACACCTTC.

In its sample, this clonotype was seen a few times. V and J are TRBV19 and TRBJ1-2; TRBD1 matches at 8 bases. After removal of 7 bases from V and 5 bases from J, the junction contained 9 bases not matched to a gene. The CDR3 is 14 residues long. Germline CDR1 reads LNHDA; CDR2 reads SQIVND (reference sequence). DNA of the CDR3: TGTGCCAGTACCATCGGGCAGGGGGCATATGGCTACACCTTC. Translation gives CASTIGQGAYGYTF.

The chain recombines TRBV6-4 with TRBJ1-1; no definite D call. The V gene lost 4 bases and the J gene lost 1 base, with 10 bases spanning the gap. Germline assignment: CDR1 MRHNA and CDR2 SNTAGT. The CDR3 totals 14 residues. This chain's CDR3 is CASSVSHSNTEAFF. CDR3 nucleotides: TGTGCCAGCAGTGTCTCCCATTCGAACACTGAAGCTTTCTTT.

This clonotype was recorded many times. The J gene is TRBJ2-7, the V gene TRBV7-9; unclear D gene. This CDR3 contains 12 residues. From germline, CDR1 is SEHNR and CDR2 FQNEAQ (reference sequence). V lost 5 bases, J lost 5 bases, and 10 bases lay in between. CDR3 coding DNA: TGTGCCAGCAGCCTAGACTTCGACGAGCAGTACTTC. The encoded protein is CASSLDFDEQYF.

The sample holds a few counts of this clonotype. This chain uses TRBV18 with TRBJ2-1, with no clear D. The CDR3 is 13 residues long. Germline V CDR1 and CDR2: KGHSH, LQKENI. V was shortened by 3 bases and J by 5 bases, with 8 bases between the two germline ends. CDR3 in amino acids: CASSPTQNNEQFF. The DNA of the CDR3 is TGTGCCAGCTCACCCACACAGAACAATGAGCAGTTCTTC.

At least ten counts were recorded for this clonotype. This chain uses TRBV4-2 with TRBJ2-7; D is possibly TRBD1 or TRBD2 (5 bases each). V lost 4 bases and J lost 0, with 7 bases in between. Germline V gives CDR1 LGHNA, CDR2 YNFKEQ. CDR3 length: 13 residues. DNA for the CDR3: TGTGCCAGCAGCCGGGACGGCTCCTACGAGCAGTACTTC. Translating gives CASSRDGSYEQYF.

In its sample, this clonotype was seen a few times. CDR3 DNA: TGTGCCAGCAGCGTAGCAGGGGATAACTATGGCTACACCTTC. Translated: CASSVAGDNYGYTF. The chain links TRBV9 to TRBJ1-2; possibly TRBD1 for D (6 bases). V lost 0 bases to trimming and J lost 1 base, with 7 bases between them. CDR1 and CDR2 (germline): SGDLS, YYNGEE. This CDR3 has 14 residues.

This rearrangement joins TRBV7-3 to TRBJ2-5; D perhaps matches TRBD2 (6 bases). The CDR3 loop spans 13 amino acids. V lost 5 bases and J 5 bases, leaving 12 bases between the germline ends. Germline V gene lookup returns CDR1 SGHTA and CDR2 FQGTGA. The CDR3 nucleotides are TGTGCCAGCAGCCGACTAGTTGAGGAGACCCAGTACTTC. It is translated as CASSRLVEETQYF. Looking up the rest from reference TRBV7-3 and TRBJ2-5 gives the full variable domain: GAGVSQTPSNKVTEKGKYVELRCDPISGHTALYWYRQSLGQGPEFLIYFQGTGAADDSGLPNDRFFAVRPEGSVSTLKIQRTERGDSAVYLCASSRLVEETQYFGPGTRLLVL.

The chain carries TRBV15 and TRBJ2-7, with TRBD2 matching 11 bases. The V segment lost 3 bases and the J segment 6 bases; nucleotides outside the gene matches: 4. Looked up from germline, CDR1 is LNHNV and CDR2 is YYDKDF (reference sequence). The CDR3 length is 14 residues. The DNA for the CDR3 is TGTGCCACCAGCAGGCCGGGACTAGCGGTCGAGCAGTACGTC. Translated, it gives CATSRPGLAVEQYV.

This clonotype was counted at least ten times. V is TRBV12-3 or TRBV12-4 and J is TRBJ1-1; 8 bases are shared with TRBD1. The trim removed 3 bases at V and 1 base at J, leaving 1 base unmatched. This CDR3 is 14 amino acids long. This CDR3 is CASSFQGANTEAFF. The CDR3 DNA sequence: TGTGCCAGCAGTTTTCAGGGGGCGAACACTGAAGCTTTCTTT.

The chain employs TRBV7-2 and TRBJ2-2; a possible D gene is TRBD2 (6 bases). V was clipped by 2 bases and J by 6 bases, with 7 bases between them. CDR3 size: 13 residues. From germline, CDR1 is SGHTA and CDR2 FQGNSA. The CDR3 DNA reads as TGTGCCAGCAGCTTATGGGGGGCCGGGGAGCTGTTTTTT. Translation: CASSLWGAGELFF.

This clonotype was observed a few times. The rearrangement links TRBV29-1 to TRBJ1-4, with 8 bases fitting TRBD1. Losses at the gene ends were 4 bases for V and 6 bases for J; bases not matched to a gene: 7. Germline V lookup: CDR1 SQVTM, CDR2 ANQGSEA. The CDR3 is 14 amino acids. DNA for the CDR3: TGCAGCGTTGCACTGGACAGGGTCTATGAAAAACTGTTTTTT. This gives the protein CSVALDRVYEKLFF.

This clonotype was counted only a few times. The V gene is TRBV6-1, the J gene TRBJ1-5; D possibly corresponds to TRBD1 (5 bases). The CDR3 covers 15 residues. V was trimmed by 0 bases and J by 5 bases, leaving 11 bases between them. The germline CDR1 and CDR2 sequences are MNHNS and SASEGT. This CDR3 is CASSEARGIYQPQHF. Written as DNA, the CDR3 is TGTGCCAGCAGTGAAGCTCGGGGGATCTATCAGCCCCAGCATTTT.

This clonotype occurred a few times. The genes are TRBV2 and TRBJ2-3; D is unclear. This CDR3 spans 12 amino acids. Germline CDR1 is SNHLY and CDR2 is FYNNEI. V dropped 6 bases and J dropped 6 bases, with 10 bases sitting between them. The CDR3 loop reads CASSTAGDTQYF. In DNA form, the CDR3 reads TGTGCCAGCAGCACTGCCGGGGATACGCAGTATTTT.

This clonotype was recorded a few times. The chain combines TRBV12-3 or TRBV12-4 with TRBJ2-7; D gene unclear. V was pared by 1 base and J by 7 bases, with 8 bases between. This CDR3 is built from 12 residues. CDR3 region: CASSLGWWEQYF. The CDR3 bases are TGTGCCAGCAGTTTAGGTTGGTGGGAGCAGTACTTC.

This clonotype was found a few times. The chain is built from TRBV6-5 and TRBJ2-1; no firm D call. The CDR3 extends over 15 amino acids. Germline CDR1 MNHEY, CDR2 SVGAGI. Deletions cut 0 bases from V and 2 bases from J, with 8 bases between. The CDR3 bases are TGTGCCAGCAGTTACTCTGGATTACCCTACAATGAGCAGTTCTTC. It specifies CASSYSGLPYNEQFF.

The genes are TRBV5-1 and TRBJ1-6; D unresolved. V was cut by 0 bases and J by 10 bases, with 8 bases left in between. The CDR3 consists of 13 residues. In germline, CDR1 is SGHRS, CDR2 YFSETQ. CDR3 loop: CASSLDTQSPLHF. In nucleotides, the CDR3 is TGCGCCAGCAGCTTGGACACCCAATCACCCCTCCACTTT.

The V gene is TRBV9, the J gene TRBJ2-1; 8 nucleotides agree with TRBD2. Looked up from germline, CDR1 is SGDLS and CDR2 is YYNGEE. The CDR3 is made up of 15 amino acids. V lost 0 bases, J lost 3 bases, and 2 bases stayed unmatched. Here the CDR3 reads CASSVDGGDYNEQFF. The CDR3 nucleotides read TGTGCCAGCAGCGTAGACGGGGGGGACTACAATGAGCAGTTCTTC.

The chain recombines TRBV29-1 with TRBJ2-7; no firm D call. This CDR3 has 11 amino acids. From germline, CDR1 is SQVTM and CDR2 ANQGSEA. The germline V and J ends were trimmed by 4 bases and 6 bases, with 10 bases remaining between them. CDR3 in amino acids: CSVVEAAEQYF. The CDR3 nucleotides are TGCAGCGTTGTTGAGGCTGCCGAGCAGTACTTC.

The rearrangement uses TRBV12-3 or TRBV12-4 and TRBJ1-6; no firm D call. The CDR3 extends over 14 amino acids. V was trimmed by 6 bases and J by 0 bases, leaving 6 bases between them. CDR3: CASRKSSYNSPLHF. The CDR3 DNA reads TGTGCCAGCAGGAAGAGCTCCTATAATTCACCCCTCCACTTT.

This clonotype has more than one count but fewer than ten. This chain uses TRBV28 with TRBJ2-2; 9 positions match TRBD1. The CDR3 has 18 amino acids. The germline gives CDR1 MDHEN, CDR2 SYDVKM. The J segment lost 9 bases and the V segment lost 6 bases, leaving 20 bases of the junction unmatched. The CDR3 DNA follows: TGTGCCAGCAGCTCACAGCTCCGGGACAGGGAAATCAGCAGGGAGCTGTTTTTT. Its protein product is CASSSQLRDREISRELFF.

The chain links TRBV9 to TRBJ2-5; tentatively, D is TRBD2 (6 bases). CDR1 and CDR2 (germline): SGDLS, YYNGEE. This CDR3 comprises 14 residues. The V and J ends lost 0 bases and 7 bases respectively, with 13 bases between them. The CDR3 DNA reads TGTGCCAGCAGCGTAGGCGGGGCCCCCGGGACCCAGTACTTC. This translates into CASSVGGAPGTQYF.

This clonotype occurred a few times. CDR3 DNA sequence: TGCGCCAGCAGCTTGGTCGGGACAGGGCGCTACAATGAGCAGTTCTTC. Translation gives CASSLVGTGRYNEQFF. V gene TRBV5-1 combines with J gene TRBJ2-1, with 9 bases lining up with TRBD1. This CDR3 comprises 16 residues. J was trimmed by 3 bases and V by 0 bases; bases with no gene match: 4. CDR1 and CDR2 from the germline V gene are SGHRS and YFSETQ.

This clonotype was seen many times. The rearrangement uses TRBV5-1 and TRBJ1-1; 8 bases agree with TRBD1. The CDR3 totals 15 residues. With V trimmed by 3 bases and J by 7 bases, 11 bases remained unmatched. The V gene's germline CDR1 is SGHRS and CDR2 YFSETQ. CDR3 bases: TGCGCCAGCAGCTCTTACCGGACAGGGAGGAGTGAAGCTTTCTTT. Translation: CASSSYRTGRSEAFF.